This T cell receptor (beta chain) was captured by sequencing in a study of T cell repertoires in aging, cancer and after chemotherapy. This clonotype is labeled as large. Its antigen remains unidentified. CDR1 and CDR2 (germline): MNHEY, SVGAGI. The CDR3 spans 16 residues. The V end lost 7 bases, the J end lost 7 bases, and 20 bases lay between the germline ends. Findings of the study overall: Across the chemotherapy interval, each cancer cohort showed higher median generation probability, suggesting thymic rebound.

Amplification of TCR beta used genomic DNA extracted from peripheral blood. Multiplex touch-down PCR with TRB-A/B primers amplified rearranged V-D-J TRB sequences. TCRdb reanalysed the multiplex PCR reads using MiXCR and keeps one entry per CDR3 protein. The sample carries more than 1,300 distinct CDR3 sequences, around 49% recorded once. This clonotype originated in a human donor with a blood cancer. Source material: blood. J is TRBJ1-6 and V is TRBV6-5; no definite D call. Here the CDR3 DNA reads TGTGCCAGCAAGCAGCTAACTTATCCCGAAAATTCACCCCTCCACTTT. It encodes CASKQLTYPENSPLHF.